Listed below are T cell receptor beta chains from one sample, sequenced in a study of T cells in Graves' hyperthyroidism and ophthalmopathy. MiXCR, applied by TCRdb to the multiplex PCR reads, yields one record per CDR3 protein. The sample shows a few hundred thousand distinct CDR3 sequences, 15% to 18% of them seen only once. Sequencing was done on a sample of blood. These receptors were collected from a woman under 30 with Graves' hyperthyroidism. The CDR3 runs from the conserved cysteine through the conserved F or W. D genes are given only for firm matches. Some rows mark clone size as missing; the rest say once, few, many or name a class of expanded clone.

few | TRBJ1-1 | TRBV27 | TRBD1 | CASRQGRGSTEAFF | TGTGCCAGCAGACAGGGGCGAGGGAGCACTGAAGCTTTCTTT
many | TRBJ2-1 | TRBV12-3/TRBV12-4 | TRBD2 | CASRLAGGTNEQFF | TGTGCCAGCCGTCTAGCGGGGGGGACCAATGAGCAGTTCTTC
many | TRBJ2-5 | TRBV18 | TRBD2 | CASSPQLAGDQETQYF | TGTGCCAGCTCACCGCAACTAGCGGGGGACCAAGAGACCCAGTACTTC
many | TRBJ2-3 | TRBV7-3 | NA | CASSLAGLSTQYF | TGTGCCAGCAGCTTAGCCGGGCTCAGTACGCAGTATTTT
many | TRBJ1-2 | TRBV19 | NA | CASARTVVYGYTF | TGTGCCAGTGCCCGGACAGTCGTCTATGGCTACACCTTC
NA | TRBJ2-7 | TRBV6-1 | NA | CASSPGLGAYEQYF | TGTGCCAGCAGCCCAGGACTTGGGGCCTACGAGCAGTACTTC
many | TRBJ2-2 | TRBV9 | NA | CASSVWAGNTGELFF | TGTGCCAGCAGCGTATGGGCGGGGAACACCGGGGAGCTGTTTTTT
many | TRBJ2-5 | TRBV18 | NA | CASSPPETQYF | TGTGCCAGCTCACCACCGGAGACCCAGTACTTC
many | TRBJ2-7 | TRBV10-3 | NA | CAVRGPGTEQYF | TGTGCCGTAAGGGGCCCAGGTACCGAGCAGTACTTC
many | TRBJ1-2 | TRBV19 | NA | CASTNTLQSPYGYTF | TGTGCCAGTACCAATACGCTACAGAGCCCCTATGGCTACACCTTC
many | TRBJ2-1 | TRBV20-1 | NA | CSARDNAGAWNEQFF | TGCAGTGCTAGAGATAACGCGGGGGCCTGGAATGAGCAGTTCTTC
NA | TRBJ2-6 | TRBV5-4 | NA | CASSPIDASQRTGANVLTF | TGTGCCAGCAGCCCCATAGACGCCAGTCAACGTACGGGGGCCAACGTCCTGACTTTC
many | TRBJ1-4 | TRBV2 | TRBD1 | CASCPGQGIRGPNEKLFF | TGTGCCAGCTGTCCGGGACAGGGGATTAGGGGGCCTAATGAAAAACTGTTTTTT
many | TRBJ1-5 | TRBV28 | NA | CASSDRYTNQPQHF | TGTGCCAGCAGTGACAGGTATACCAATCAGCCCCAGCATTTT
many | TRBJ2-7 | TRBV7-8 | NA | CASRADVGEQYF | TGTGCCAGCAGGGCGGACGTGGGGGAGCAGTACTTC
few | TRBJ2-6 | TRBV29-1 | NA | CSVDAGANVLTF | TGCAGCGTTGATGCCGGGGCCAACGTCCTGACTTTC
many | TRBJ2-3 | TRBV6-1 | NA | CASSAGWADTQYF | TGTGCCAGCAGTGCGGGGTGGGCAGATACGCAGTATTTT
many | TRBJ1-2 | TRBV18 | NA | CASSPGTSNYGYTF | TGTGCCAGCTCACCCGGGACTTCTAACTATGGCTACACCTTC
NA | TRBJ2-3 | TRBV10-3 | NA | CAISGWSNGSDTQYF | TGTGCCATCAGTGGGTGGTCAAACGGGTCAGATACGCAGTATTTT
NA | TRBJ2-7 | TRBV11-2 | TRBD2 | CASSPLAGITYEQYF | TGTGCCAGCAGCCCGTTAGCGGGTATCACCTACGAGCAGTACTTC
many | TRBJ2-1 | TRBV18 | NA | CASSPPSRLYNEQFF | TGTGCCAGCTCACCACCGTCGCGGTTGTACAATGAGCAGTTCTTC
many | TRBJ2-1 | TRBV13 | TRBD2 | CASSSRRGGLNEQFF | TGTGCCAGCAGCTCCCGGCGGGGGGGCCTAAATGAGCAGTTCTTC
NA | TRBJ1-2 | TRBV5-5 | NA | CASSLDVGLTNYGYTF | TGTGCCAGCAGCTTGGATGTTGGACTGACAAACTATGGCTACACCTTC
many | TRBJ1-1 | TRBV6-1 | TRBD1 | CASSPTGGAGTEAFF | TGTGCCAGCAGTCCCACAGGGGGCGCGGGCACTGAAGCTTTCTTT
few | TRBJ2-1 | TRBV6-5 | NA | CASGYSAEGSNEQFF | TGTGCCAGCGGTTACTCGGCGGAGGGGTCAAATGAGCAGTTCTTC
many | TRBJ1-2 | TRBV6-1 | NA | CASSPRQDHYGYTF | TGTGCCAGCAGCCCGAGGCAGGACCACTATGGCTACACCTTC
many | TRBJ1-5 | TRBV24-1 | NA | CATSDNNQPQHF | TGTGCCACCAGTGATAACAATCAGCCCCAGCATTTT